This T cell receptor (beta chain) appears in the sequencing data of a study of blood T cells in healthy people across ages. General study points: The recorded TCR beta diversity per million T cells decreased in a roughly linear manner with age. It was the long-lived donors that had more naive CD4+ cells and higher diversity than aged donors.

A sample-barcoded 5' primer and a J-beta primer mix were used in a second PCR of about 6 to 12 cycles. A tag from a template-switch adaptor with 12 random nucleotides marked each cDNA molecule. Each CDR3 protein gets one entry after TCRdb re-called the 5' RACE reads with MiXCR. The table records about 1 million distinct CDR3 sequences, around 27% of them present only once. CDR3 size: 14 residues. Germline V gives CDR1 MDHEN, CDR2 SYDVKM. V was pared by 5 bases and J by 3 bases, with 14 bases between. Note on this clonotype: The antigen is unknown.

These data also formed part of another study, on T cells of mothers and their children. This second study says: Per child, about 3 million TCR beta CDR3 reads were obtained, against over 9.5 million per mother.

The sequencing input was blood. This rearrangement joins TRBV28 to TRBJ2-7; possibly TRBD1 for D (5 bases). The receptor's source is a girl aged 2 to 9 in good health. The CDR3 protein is CASSPPGPFYEQYF. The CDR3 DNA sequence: TGTGCCAGCAGTCCTCCAGGGCCTTTCTACGAGCAGTACTTC.